This is a list of T cell receptor beta chains from one sample in a study of shared clonotypes between healthy human individuals. Sequencing used immunoSEQ multiplex PCR; TCRdb keeps in-frame clones, though not all of them. The table has over a million clones, approximately 97% seen once. Sequencing was carried out using naive CD4+ T cells sorted from blood. The source of these receptors is a man between 25 and 39 years old in good health. Both conserved end residues are part of each CDR3. The order of the fields is V gene, D gene, J gene, clone size, CDR3 DNA, CDR3 protein. A D gene is named only where the DNA matches it firmly. Size values are once, few and many counts, or a class for expanded clones, and some rows have none.

>TRBV28|.|TRBJ1-2|once
TGTGCCAGCAGTTTACAGACATTGTACTATGGCTACACCTTC
CASSLQTLYYGYTF
>TRBV4-1|TRBD2|TRBJ2-3|.
TGCGCCAGCAGCCAAGATCTTAAGACTAGCGGGATGGGAACTAGCACAGATACGCAGTATTTT
CASSQDLKTSGMGTSTDTQYF
>TRBV4-2|.|TRBJ1-2|.
TGTGCCAGCAGCCAACACGAACAGACCCTTTATGGCTACACCTTC
CASSQHEQTLYGYTF
>TRBV5-1|.|TRBJ1-3|.
TGCGCCAGCAGCCCCCAGAACACTGGAAACACCATATATTTT
CASSPQNTGNTIYF
>TRBV5-5|.|TRBJ1-2|.
TGTGCCAGCAGCCGAATGGGGTGGAGTGGCTACACCTTC
CASSRMGWSGYTF
>TRBV7-9|TRBD1|TRBJ1-1|.
TGTGCCAGCAGCCGAGGGGGCTGGTCCACTGAAGCTTTCTTT
CASSRGGWSTEAFF
>TRBV5-1|TRBD2|TRBJ2-1|.
TGCGCCAGCAGCTTTCTAGCGGGAGATGCTGAGCAGTTCTTC
CASSFLAGDAEQFF
>TRBV5-4|.|TRBJ2-1|.
TGTGCCAGCAGCCCTAAATACTCCTACAATGAGCAGTTCTTC
CASSPKYSYNEQFF
>TRBV10-1|.|TRBJ2-6|.
TGCGCCAGCAGTGAGGGACCGACCTCTGGGGCCAACGTCCTGACTTTC
CASSEGPTSGANVLTF
>TRBV9|TRBD2|TRBJ2-1|.
TGTGCCAGCAGCGTAGTAAGCGGGGCCTACAATGAGCAGTTCTTC
CASSVVSGAYNEQFF
>TRBV10-3|.|TRBJ2-2|.
TGTGCCATCAGTGAGTCGTTCCAGGGCAACACCGGGGAGCTGTTTTTT
CAISESFQGNTGELFF
>TRBV5-8|.|TRBJ1-5|.
TGTGCCAGCAGCTTGGCCCTAGGACAGATAAATCAGCCCCAGCATTTT
CASSLALGQINQPQHF
>TRBV19|.|TRBJ2-1|.
TGTGCCAAGGGGTGGGGGCACATGGATGAGCAGTTCTTC
CAKGWGHMDEQFF
>TRBV6-1|TRBD1|TRBJ1-6|.
TGTGCCAGCAGACCAATGGGACAGGGAGATTCACCCCTCCACTTT
CASRPMGQGDSPLHF
>TRBV19|.|TRBJ1-2|.
TGTGCCAGTACCCCTGGGGGGGGTGGCTACACCTTC
CASTPGGGGYTF
>TRBV15|TRBD1|TRBJ2-2|.
TGTGCCACCAGCAGAGGAATTACAGGGGAGACCGGGGAGCTGTTTTTT
CATSRGITGETGELFF
>TRBV7-8|.|TRBJ2-1|.
TGTGCCAGCAGCTTAGCGCGCAGGGGCACATACAATGAGCAGTTCTTC
CASSLARRGTYNEQFF
>TRBV18|TRBD2|TRBJ2-7|.
TGTGCCAGCTCACTTACTAGCGTCTCCTACGAGCAGTACTTC
CASSLTSVSYEQYF
>TRBV28|.|TRBJ1-2|.
TGTGCCAGCAGTCAGGGTGGCTATGGCTACACCTTC
CASSQGGYGYTF
>TRBV5-6|TRBD1|TRBJ1-5|.
TGTGCCAGCAGCCGGGACAGGGGGCATAATCAGCCCCAGCATTTT
CASSRDRGHNQPQHF
>TRBV5-1|.|TRBJ1-3|.
TGCGCCAGCCGCCCCGCTCCCTCATCTTCTGGAAACACCATATATTTT
CASRPAPSSSGNTIYF
>TRBV5-1|.|TRBJ2-2|once
TGCGCCAGCTCAGACACCCCGAACACCGGGGAGCTGTTTTTT
CASSDTPNTGELFF
>TRBV19|TRBD1|TRBJ1-2|.
TGTGCCAGTATACCAGGGGGAATAGGAAACTATGGCTACACCTTC
CASIPGGIGNYGYTF
>TRBV25-1|.|TRBJ2-5|once
TGTGCCAGCAGTGAATACGGGGGGCCTCAGTACTTC
CASSEYGGPQYF
>TRBV6-6|TRBD1|TRBJ2-1|.
TGTGCCAGCAGTTACCCGAACTTCGACAGGGGCAATGAGCAGTTCTTC
CASSYPNFDRGNEQFF
>TRBV7-9|.|TRBJ1-2|once
TGTGCCAGCAGCCTAGTGGGCTACACCTTC
CASSLVGYTF
>TRBV6-1|TRBD1|TRBJ2-7|.
TGTGCCAGCAGTGTATCCCGCCCCCTCTGGACAGGGGACAGCGAGCAGTACTTC
CASSVSRPLWTGDSEQYF
>TRBV11-2|.|TRBJ1-3|.
TGTGCCAGCAGCTCCCCAAGGGCGGGAGACACCATATATTTT
CASSSPRAGDTIYF
>TRBV5-6|.|TRBJ1-5|.
TGTGCCAGCAGCTTGGAGCGGAACAATCAGCCCCAGCATTTT
CASSLERNNQPQHF
>TRBV7-2|.|TRBJ2-3|.
TGTGCCAGCAGCTTAAGGTGGCTCGATACGCAGTATTTT
CASSLRWLDTQYF
>TRBV6-6|TRBD2|TRBJ2-7|.
TGTGCCAGCAGCCTGTCCGGGACTAGCAGGTACGAGCAGTACTTC
CASSLSGTSRYEQYF
>TRBV7-6|.|TRBJ1-1|.
TGTGCCAGCAGCTCGGCCGGGGCGAACACTGAAGCTTTCTTT
CASSSAGANTEAFF
>TRBV11-2|TRBD2|TRBJ2-3|.
TGTGCCAGCAGCTTGGTAGCGGGTGGGGCCACAGATACGCAGTATTTT
CASSLVAGGATDTQYF
>TRBV7-8|.|TRBJ2-1|once
TGTGCCAGCAGCTTTAACGGCGGAATGGCCTACAATGAGCAGTTCTTC
CASSFNGGMAYNEQFF
>TRBV2|TRBD1|TRBJ1-3|.
TGTGCCAGCAGGGGACGGACAGGGAGGTCTGGAAACACCATATATTTT
CASRGRTGRSGNTIYF
>TRBV15|.|TRBJ1-3|.
TGTGCCACCAGCAGAGATGTGGGCGCCTCTGGAAACACCATATATTTT
CATSRDVGASGNTIYF
>TRBV7-2|TRBD1|TRBJ1-2|once
TGTGCCAGCAGCCCTAAGACAGGGGAGGGTGGCTACACCTTC
CASSPKTGEGGYTF
>TRBV14|TRBD2|TRBJ2-7|.
TGTGCCAGCAGCCCTCGCCGGATGGCGGGAGGATTCTACGAGCAGTACTTC
CASSPRRMAGGFYEQYF
>TRBV28|.|TRBJ1-2|.
TGTGCCAGCAGTTCATCGAGGGGTGGCTACACCTTC
CASSSSRGGYTF
>TRBV5-1|TRBD1|TRBJ2-5|.
TGCGCCAGCAGCTTGACAGGGGGCGCGGAGACCCAGTACTTC
CASSLTGGAETQYF